This TCR beta chain was captured by sequencing in a study of PD-L1 blockade in urothelial cancer. Time point in this sample: pretreatment peripheral blood. Sequenced by immunoSEQ multiplex PCR; TCRdb stores in-frame clones only, minus some. This sample has tens of thousands of clones, with around 85% found just once. V lost 3 bases to trimming and J lost 4 bases, with 9 bases between them. Per the germline V gene, CDR1 is SGDLS and CDR2 is YYNGEE. The CDR3 length is 13 residues. The chain carries TRBV9 and TRBJ2-3; a weak D match, TRBD2 (7 bases). The receptor's source is a man aged 55 to 70 with urothelial cancer. Sequencing was performed on PBMCs, taken around atezolizumab (anti-PD-L1) treatment. CDR3 bases: TGTGCCAGCAGCGGGGGGGGCGCAGATACGCAGTATTTT. Amino acid sequence: CASSGGGADTQYF.